Shown below are 16 T cell receptor beta chains from a single sample sequenced in a study of T-cell memory formation after mild COVID-19. Via MiXCR, TCRdb re-called the 5' RACE reads, giving one row per CDR3 protein. The top ten clones hold 3.5% to 4% of a sample with 200,000 to 250,000 distinct CDR3 sequences, over 9% of them seen once. Source material: PBMCs or a T cell subset sorted from them (not recorded which). Receptors originate from a man between 18 and 29 years old who had mild COVID-19 (a few samples of this study predate the infection). Cell type and time point are not known.

The rearrangement uses TRBV29-1 and TRBJ1-1; possibly TRBD1 for D (6 bases). The V end was cut by 6 bases, the J end by 1 base, with 12 bases between. There are 13 residues in the CDR3. Germline assignment: CDR1 SQVTM and CDR2 ANQGSEA. CDR3: CSVAEQGNTEAFF. The DNA for the CDR3 is TGCAGCGTAGCCGAACAGGGGAACACTGAAGCTTTCTTT.

In its sample, this clonotype was seen many times. The V call is TRBV7-6, the J call TRBJ1-6; 9 nucleotides agree with TRBD1. V lost 5 bases, J lost 7 bases, and 9 bases stayed unmatched. Germline-derived CDR1 and CDR2 are SGHVS and FNYEAQ. This CDR3 comprises 16 residues. CDR3 DNA: TGTGCCAGCAGCCCTCTCGGGGGACAGGGAAATTCACCCCTCCACTTT. This gives the protein CASSPLGGQGNSPLHF.

This clonotype appeared a few times. The J gene is TRBJ2-7, the V gene TRBV7-2, with D unresolved. The germline V gene encodes CDR1 SGHTA and CDR2 FQGNSA. V lost 1 base and J lost 2, with 9 bases in between. The length of the CDR3 is 14 residues. CDR3 nucleotides: TGTGCCAGCAGCTTAGGGTCACCGCCCTACGAGCAGTACTTC. Encoded protein: CASSLGSPPYEQYF.

At least ten counts were recorded for this clonotype. The chain joins TRBV15 to TRBJ2-1, with 8 nucleotides matching TRBD2. The germline V gene encodes CDR1 LNHNV and CDR2 YYDKDF (reference sequence). The junction had 9 bases not matched to a gene; V was cut back by 3 bases and J by 5 bases. This CDR3 region has 16 residues. The CDR3 protein is CATSRARGGSDNEQFF. Here the CDR3 DNA reads TGTGCCACCAGCAGGGCCCGGGGGGGGTCGGACAATGAGCAGTTCTTC.

This clonotype was recorded a few times. The rearrangement uses TRBV28 and TRBJ2-2, with TRBD1 matching over 9 bases. There are 15 residues in the CDR3. The germline V gene encodes CDR1 MDHEN and CDR2 SYDVKM. V lost 2 bases, J lost 5 bases, and 3 bases stayed unmatched. CDR3: CASSLSGQGTGELFF. CDR3 DNA sequence: TGTGCCAGCAGTTTAAGCGGACAGGGGACCGGGGAGCTGTTTTTT.

This clonotype has a handful of counts. The chain links TRBV24-1 to TRBJ2-1, with 8 positions matching TRBD1. The ends lost 1 base at V and 8 bases at J; junction bases unmatched: 6. This CDR3 spans 15 amino acids. Per germline, CDR1 KGHDR and CDR2 SFDVKD. For the CDR3, the DNA is TGTGCCACCAGTGATTTAGGCAGGGGGCGGGATGAGCAGTTCTTC. It specifies CATSDLGRGRDEQFF.

For the CDR3, the DNA is TGTGCCAGCAGCTTAGGCCGGACTGCCAACAATGAGCAGTTCTTC. This gives the protein CASSLGRTANNEQFF. This chain links TRBV7-9 with TRBJ2-1, with a weak D call TRBD2 (5 bases). V shed 1 base and J shed 5 bases, with 12 bases lying between them. Germline-derived CDR1 and CDR2 are SEHNR and FQNEAQ (reference sequence). The CDR3 runs to 15 residues.

This chain connects TRBV6-2 or TRBV6-3 to TRBJ2-2; D not certain. Germline V gene sequence: CDR1 MNHEY, CDR2 SVGEGT. The CDR3 has 13 amino acids. V lost 2 bases, J lost 9 bases, and 10 bases lay in between. The CDR3 sequence is CASSYGVFRELFF. CDR3 nucleotide sequence: TGTGCCAGCAGTTACGGCGTTTTCCGGGAGCTGTTTTTT.

This clonotype was seen ten or more times. The chain recombines TRBV7-9 with TRBJ1-1; 7 positions match TRBD1. CDR1 is SEHNR, CDR2 FQNEAQ, per germline (reference sequence). The length of the CDR3 is 13 residues. Germline trimming cut 5 bases from V and 5 bases from J; bases unmatched to any gene: 5. This chain's CDR3 is CASSAQGETEAFF. The CDR3 coding sequence is TGTGCCAGCAGCGCGCAGGGGGAAACTGAAGCTTTCTTT.

Only a few counts were recorded for this clonotype. This chain links TRBV4-1 with TRBJ1-4, with 9 positions matching TRBD1. The CDR3 has 18 amino acids. V trimming: 6 bases; J trimming: 8 bases; junction bases outside the gene matches: 19. Germline CDR1 reads MGHRA; CDR2 reads YSYEKL. CDR3 residues: CASSRQSFGTGLGEKLFF. In nucleotides, the CDR3 is TGCGCCAGCAGTCGCCAATCTTTCGGGACAGGGCTTGGGGAAAAACTGTTTTTT.

This chain connects TRBV5-1 to TRBJ2-2; the match to TRBD2 covers 7 bases. The V segment lost 4 bases and the J segment 4 bases; nucleotides outside the gene matches: 7. The CDR3 covers 15 residues. The germline gives CDR1 SGHRS, CDR2 YFSETQ. The CDR3 DNA sequence: TGCGCCAGCAGCAAGACTAGCCGGTCCACCGGGGAGCTGTTTTTT. Translating gives CASSKTSRSTGELFF.

This rearrangement joins TRBV11-2 to TRBJ1-3; 9 bases are a match to TRBD1. CDR3 length: 16 residues. V was clipped by 5 bases and J by 3 bases; unmatched bases: 8. Germline CDR1 SGHAT, CDR2 FQNNGV. The CDR3: CASSAGTGKGGNTIYF. As DNA, the CDR3 is TGTGCCAGCAGCGCAGGGACAGGGAAAGGTGGAAACACCATATATTTT.

V gene TRBV7-2 combines with J gene TRBJ2-3; 9 bases are shared with TRBD2. The CDR3 length is 16 residues. Germline V gene lookup returns CDR1 SGHTA and CDR2 FQGNSA. The V and J ends lost 4 bases and 4 bases, in that order; junction bases with no gene match: 9. This chain's CDR3 is CASSSRLAELSDTQYF. The CDR3 DNA reads TGTGCCAGCAGCTCCCGACTAGCGGAACTTTCAGATACGCAGTATTTT.

This clonotype was detected a few times. The V gene is TRBV4-1, the J gene TRBJ1-2; TRBD1 agrees at 7 bases. CDR1 and CDR2 (germline): MGHRA, YSYEKL. The length of the CDR3 is 15 residues. V lost 2 bases to trimming and J lost 4 bases; unmatched junction nucleotides: 7. In nucleotides, the CDR3 is TGCGCCAGCAGCCAACCTCGACAGGGAGGCTATGGCTACACCTTC. This gives the protein CASSQPRQGGYGYTF.

The chain is built from TRBV20-1 and TRBJ2-1; 8 bases line up with TRBD2. V gave up 7 bases and J gave up 7 bases; unmatched junction bases: 15. CDR1 is DFQATT and CDR2 is SNEGSKA in the germline V gene (reference sequence). This CDR3 has 15 residues. The CDR3 nucleotides read TGCAGTGGTCTTACTTCAACGGGACTAGGGAATGAGCAGTTCTTC. It specifies CSGLTSTGLGNEQFF.

This clonotype was recorded at least ten times. The CDR3 here is CASSQQGIEQFF. The CDR3 DNA reads TGTGCCAGCAGCCAACAGGGGATTGAGCAGTTCTTC. J is TRBJ2-1 and V is TRBV11-2; TRBD1 agrees at 7 bases. The V gene's germline CDR1 is SGHAT and CDR2 FQNNGV. This CDR3 comprises 12 residues. Trimming took 5 bases from V and 9 from J; bases not matched to a gene: 4.